Shown below are 24 T cell receptor beta chains from a single sample sequenced in a study of blood T cell repertoires in COVID-19. The repertoire was sequenced with immunoSEQ multiplex PCR; TCRdb's copy has only in-frame clones and lacks some. Of some 120,000 clones listed, roughly four fifths were seen once; the top ten hold 9% to 15%. Sequenced material: peripheral blood. Receptor source: a woman aged 55-70 years with acute or convalescent COVID-19.

The rearrangement links TRBV29-1 to TRBJ1-1, with TRBD1 identical over 9 bases. The CDR3 consists of 12 residues. The junction had 2 bases not matched to a gene; V was cut back by 4 bases and J by 5 bases. Germline loops: CDR1 SQVTM, CDR2 ANQGSEA. CDR3 nucleotides: TGCAGCGTTGCGGGACAGGGAACTGAAGCTTTCTTT. It is translated as CSVAGQGTEAFF.

The V call is TRBV11-2, the J call TRBJ1-1, with no clear D. The CDR3 covers 10 residues. With 2 bases removed from V and 11 bases from J, the gap between germline ends came to 6 bases. From germline, CDR1 is SGHAT and CDR2 FQNNGV. The DNA for the CDR3 is TGTGCCAGCAGCTTATTTGAGGCTTTCTTT. Residues: CASSLFEAFF.

The chain is built from TRBV12-3 or TRBV12-4 and TRBJ2-4, with D possibly TRBD2 on 5 matching bases. The V end was cut by 8 bases, the J end by 6 bases, with 11 bases between. The CDR3 totals 12 residues. The chain's CDR3 is CASGSGVNIQYF. The CDR3 DNA reads TGTGCCAGCGGATCCGGGGTAAACATTCAGTACTTC.

CDR3 bases: TGTCCTGGGAGCGCACGGACGGACAGGTTAACTAATGAAAAACTGTTTTTT. Translating gives CPGSARTDRLTNEKLFF. The chain links TRBV22-1 to TRBJ1-4; the table assigns TRBD1, which was not confirmed against the DNA. TRBV22-1 is a pseudogene segment. There are 17 residues in the CDR3.

A single count supports this clone. The rearrangement uses TRBV4-1 and TRBJ1-1; no clear D gene. Germline CDR1 MGHRA, CDR2 YSYEKL. The CDR3 is 15 residues long. V lost 0 bases, J lost 5 bases, and 13 bases lay in between. CDR3 sequence: CASSQDLRWSTEAFF. The CDR3 bases are TGCGCCAGCAGCCAAGATTTAAGGTGGAGTACTGAAGCTTTCTTT.

The chain is built from TRBV5-1 and TRBJ1-1; tentative D call: TRBD1 (5 bases). The V and J ends lost 3 bases and 5 bases respectively, with 17 bases between them. The length of the CDR3 is 15 residues. CDR1 SGHRS and CDR2 YFSETQ come from the germline V gene. The CDR3 DNA is TGCGCCAGCAGCTCGGGACTTTCGGGGGGGACTGAAGCTTTCTTT. Translating it yields CASSSGLSGGTEAFF. The variable domain in full, completed from reference TRBV5-1 and TRBJ1-1, reads KAGVTQTPRYLIKTRGQQVTLSCSPISGHRSVSWYQQTPGQGLQFLFEYFSETQRNKGNFPGRFSGRQFSNSRSEMNVSTLELGDSALYLCASSSGLSGGTEAFFGQGTRLTVV.

Worth noting for this clone: Other nucleotide sequences in the sample specify the same CDR3. This rearrangement joins TRBV28 to TRBJ1-5; no clear D gene. The CDR3 contains 16 residues. The germline V gene has CDR1 MDHEN and CDR2 SYDVKM. Trimming cost V 6 bases and J 0 bases, with 15 bases left between them. DNA of the CDR3: TGTGCCAGCAGACCCACAGCGGCATATAGCAATCAGCCCCAGCATTTT. Its translation is CASRPTAAYSNQPQHF.

V and J are TRBV30 and TRBJ1-2; D is perhaps TRBD1 (6 bases). CDR3 size: 14 residues. CDR1 GTSNPN and CDR2 SVGIG come from the germline V gene (reference sequence). The V end lost 0 bases, the J end lost 3 bases, and 11 bases lay between the germline ends. CDR3 amino acids: CAWSVTRGHYGYTF. In nucleotides, the CDR3 is TGTGCCTGGAGTGTAACCAGGGGCCACTATGGCTACACCTTC.

The gene calls are TRBV29-1 and TRBJ1-5; D ambiguous. Germline CDR1 and CDR2: SQVTM and ANQGSEA. CDR3 length equals 13 residues. The ends were cut back, 5 bases at V and 1 base at J, with 9 bases in the middle. The CDR3 loop reads CSVITQSNQPQHF. In nucleotides, the CDR3 is TGCAGCGTTATAACCCAGAGCAATCAGCCCCAGCATTTT.

This clone was detected only once. The rearrangement joins TRBV18 to TRBJ2-1; possibly TRBD2 for D (5 bases). Trimming stripped 4 bases from V and 6 bases from J, with 19 bases between. Germline V gene lookup returns CDR1 KGHSH and CDR2 LQKENI. The CDR3 is 16 residues long. The CDR3 coding sequence is TGTGCCAGCTCACGAACACGGGTCTCAGAGGGCAATGAGCAGTTCTTC. It is translated as CASSRTRVSEGNEQFF. The full variable domain, completed using reference TRBV18 and TRBJ2-1, is NAGVMQNPRHLVRRRGQEARLRCSPMKGHSHVYWYRQLPEEGLKFMVYLQKENIIDESGMPKERFSAEFPKEGPSILRIQQVVRGDSAAYFCASSRTRVSEGNEQFFGPGTRLTVL.

The rearrangement uses TRBV19 and TRBJ1-5; maybe TRBD1 (6 bases). CDR3 length equals 12 residues. The V gene's germline CDR1 is LNHDA and CDR2 SQIVND (reference sequence). V gave up 5 bases and J gave up 6 bases, with 8 bases separating them. CDR3 loop: CASSQGGQPQHF. CDR3 in DNA: TGTGCCAGTAGTCAAGGGGGTCAGCCCCAGCATTTT.

The chain is built from TRBV9 and TRBJ2-1; TRBD2 matches at 10 bases. The trim removed 3 bases at V and 4 bases at J, leaving 7 bases unmatched. Germline lookup yields CDR1 SGDLS and CDR2 YYNGEE. The CDR3 consists of 16 residues. The CDR3 sequence is CASSEFLAGEYNEQFF. Here the CDR3 DNA reads TGTGCCAGCAGCGAATTCCTAGCGGGGGAGTACAATGAGCAGTTCTTC.

This clone occurred a few times. The chain uses TRBV6-2 or TRBV6-3 and TRBJ2-1; 8 bases map to TRBD2. The CDR3 loop spans 15 amino acids. Germline CDR1 reads MNHEY; CDR2 reads SVGEGT. V was pared by 2 bases and J by 2 bases, with 2 bases of the junction left unmatched. CDR3 sequence reads: CASSYAGGTYNEQFF. The CDR3 nucleotides are TGTGCCAGCAGTTACGCGGGAGGAACCTACAATGAGCAGTTCTTC.

The genes are TRBV24-1 and TRBJ1-1; D ambiguous. V lost 7 bases to trimming and J lost 0 bases, with 14 bases between them. The CDR3 runs to 15 residues. Per germline, CDR1 KGHDR and CDR2 SFDVKD. The CDR3 sequence: CATRAGRAMNTEAFF. The DNA of the CDR3 is TGTGCCACCAGAGCGGGCAGAGCCATGAACACTGAAGCTTTCTTT.

This sequence joins TRBV29-1 and TRBJ1-1; TRBD1 matches at 10 bases. V trimming: 8 bases; J trimming: 2 bases; junction bases outside the gene matches: 17. The germline gives CDR1 SQVTM, CDR2 ANQGSEA. The CDR3 is 17 amino acids. The CDR3 coding sequence is TGCAGCATACTCCCCTGGACAGGGGGGGGCCTTAACACTGAAGCTTTCTTT. Encoded protein: CSILPWTGGGLNTEAFF.

The chain recombines TRBV7-8 with TRBJ1-1; D unclear. CDR3 length equals 14 residues. Trimming took 1 base from V and 11 from J, leaving 17 bases between them. Germline V CDR1 and CDR2: SGHVS, FQNEAQ. CDR3 protein: CASSLGLARVTAFF. CDR3 DNA: TGTGCCAGCAGCTTAGGGTTGGCCCGGGTGACCGCTTTCTTT. Drawing the rest from reference TRBV7-8 and TRBJ1-1, the complete variable domain is GAGVSQSPRYKVAKRGQDVALRCDPISGHVSLFWYQQALGQGPEFLTYFQNEAQLDKSGLPSDRFFAERPEGSVSTLKIQRTQQEDSAVYLCASSLGLARVTAFFGQGTRLTVV.

This chain uses TRBV20-1 with TRBJ1-1; weak D call: TRBD1 (6 bases). Trimming cost V 3 bases and J 6 bases, with 8 bases left between them. This CDR3 has 11 amino acids. CDR1 and CDR2 from the germline V gene are DFQATT and SNEGSKA (reference sequence). This chain's CDR3 is CSARDSPEAFF. The CDR3 nucleotides read TGCAGTGCTAGGGACAGCCCTGAAGCTTTCTTT.

The chain is built from TRBV6-6 and TRBJ1-6; D is ambiguous. V gave up 5 bases and J gave up 1 base, with 9 bases separating them. The CDR3 length is 15 residues. CDR1 is MNHNY and CDR2 is SVGAGI in the germline V gene (reference sequence). The CDR3, as DNA: TGTGCCAGCAGTGCCCTCGGGTCCTATAATTCACCCCTCCACTTT. It specifies CASSALGSYNSPLHF.

The chain is built from TRBV19 and TRBJ1-4; D is undetermined. V was pared by 6 bases and J by 4 bases, with 12 bases between. Germline V CDR1 and CDR2: LNHDA, SQIVND (reference sequence). The CDR3 totals 14 residues. CDR3 loop: CASSYKDYNEKLFF. In nucleotides, the CDR3 is TGTGCCAGTAGCTATAAGGACTATAATGAAAAACTGTTTTTT.

This clone has only a few counts. This sequence joins TRBV2 and TRBJ1-1; 8 bases match TRBD1. Per the germline V gene, CDR1 is SNHLY and CDR2 is FYNNEI. This CDR3 has 14 amino acids. Germline trimming cut 6 bases from V and 4 bases from J; bases unmatched to any gene: 7. CDR3 amino acids: CASSWTGTFTEAFF. The CDR3 nucleotides are TGTGCCAGCAGCTGGACAGGGACCTTCACTGAAGCTTTCTTT.

The genes are TRBV12-3 or TRBV12-4 and TRBJ1-1, with 9 nucleotides matching TRBD1. The CDR3 length is 13 residues. J was trimmed by 12 bases and V by 5 bases; bases with no gene match: 10. The CDR3 protein is CASSPGQGGQPFF. In nucleotides, the CDR3 is TGTGCCAGCAGTCCGGGACAGGGAGGGCAGCCTTTCTTT.

This rearrangement joins TRBV27 to TRBJ2-7; 8 nucleotides agree with TRBD1. The CDR3 has 13 residues. Trimming at V came to 5 bases and at J to 6 bases, leaving 6 bases not matched to a gene. Germline CDR1 and CDR2: MNHEY and SMNVEV (reference sequence). The CDR3: CASSRTGSSEQYF. Written as DNA, the CDR3 is TGTGCCAGCAGTAGGACAGGGTCCAGCGAGCAGTACTTC.

The genes are TRBV27 and TRBJ1-2; TRBD1 matches at 8 bases. Germline-derived CDR1 and CDR2 are MNHEY and SMNVEV (reference sequence). This CDR3 spans 14 amino acids. Trimming removed 6 bases from V and 6 bases from J; junction bases left unmatched: 9. This CDR3 is CASRPSGQADGYTF. The CDR3 nucleotides read TGTGCCAGCAGACCCTCGGGACAGGCGGATGGCTACACCTTC.

V usage is TRBV2 and J usage is TRBJ2-2, with D possibly TRBD1 on 5 matching bases. Germline V gene lookup returns CDR1 SNHLY and CDR2 FYNNEI. Between the trimmed V and J ends, which lost 3 bases and 5 bases, there was a span of 13 bases. The CDR3 sequence is 15 residues long. The CDR3 region has the DNA TGTGCCAGCAGTGACGCAGGGTTCGGGACCGGGGAGCTGTTTTTT. Its translation is CASSDAGFGTGELFF. Complete variable domain (other parts from reference TRBV2 and TRBJ2-2): EPEVTQTPSHQVTQMGQEVILRCVPISNHLYFYWYRQILGQKVEFLVSFYNNEISEKSEIFDDQFSVERPDGSNFTLKIRSTKLEDSAMYFCASSDAGFGTGELFFGEGSRLTVL.